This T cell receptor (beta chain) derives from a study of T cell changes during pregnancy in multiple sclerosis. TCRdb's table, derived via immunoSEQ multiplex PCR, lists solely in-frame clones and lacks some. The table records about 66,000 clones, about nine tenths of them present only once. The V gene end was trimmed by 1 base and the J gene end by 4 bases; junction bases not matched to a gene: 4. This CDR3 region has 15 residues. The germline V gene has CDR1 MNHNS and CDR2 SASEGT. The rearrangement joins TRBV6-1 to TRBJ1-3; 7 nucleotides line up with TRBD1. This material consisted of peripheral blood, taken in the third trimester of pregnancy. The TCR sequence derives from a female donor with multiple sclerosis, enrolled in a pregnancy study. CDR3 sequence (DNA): TGTGCCAGCAGTGAAGAGGACAGGCCCGGAAACACCATATATTTT. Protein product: CASSEEDRPGNTIYF.